This TCR beta chain was sequenced in a study of blood T cell repertoires in COVID-19 (dated by TCRdb to 2018 to 2021). Regarding the study in general: Samples from collaborators originated in the United States, Italy and Spain and spanned both the acute and convalescent phases of COVID-19. Samples came from the ongoing ImmuneRACE study (first 160 participants) plus 1,254 subjects from 6 global collaborators. Where HLA class I and class II types were available, the types were taken from metadata supplied by the sample provider, not from assay-based typing. The material from the prospective study consisted of cDNA or gDNA derived from T cells, B-cell-depleted T cells, or PBMCs. Nearly every sample came with metadata listing a de-identified subject ID, COVID-19 status, age in years and sex. The dataset comprised deeply sampled blood TCRbeta repertoires from subjects exposed to, actively infected with, or recovered from COVID-19. The repertoires were released in a freely available public database meant as a resource for research on the immune response to SARS-CoV-2. General conclusions and limits of the study: How much clinical and demographic metadata was included differed by source and by participant, and the metadata was provided uncurated.

Concerning this clone: This receptor's antigen is unknown. No much larger clonotype is one base removed from it; base qualities were not supplied.

Each collaborating institution followed its own protocols to collect whole blood in K2EDTA tubes. Collaborator samples were shipped for TCRbeta analysis as frozen whole blood, isolated PBMCs, or DNA extracted from either sample type. The immunoSEQ Assay, a bias-controlled multiplex PCR, was used to amplify TCRbeta CDR3 regions from genomic DNA. The paper's processing steps were these. The number of nucleated cells in each sample was estimated from the amplification of reference gene primers within the assay. Sequence reads were collapsed and filtered to measure the absolute abundance of every unique TCRbeta CDR3 rearrangement. For each sample, productive Simpson clonality was calculated by taking the square root of Simpson's diversity index across productive rearrangements. The table comes from immuneACCESS by way of TCRdb, which keeps in-frame sequences with V and J called. Part of the clones is missing from these tables; in studies checked, under half for an unresolved V gene and the rest for unknown reasons. The V and J calls and the clone size are those of that table, but D and trimming were determined from the DNA. Counted in this sample were approximately 150,000 clones; over 75% of them appeared once. About 2% of the sample lies in the top ten.

From the cysteine up to the phenylalanine, the CDR3 has a length of 15 residues. Of the read, only the CDR3 DNA is kept; its 45 bases are in frame from base 1. Clipping removes 3 bases from V and 9 bases from J, with 6 as the unmatched junction base count. The CDR1 and CDR2 encoded by the germline V gene are ENHRY and SYGVKD. Specimen: peripheral blood. The TCR comes from a man between 65 and 85 years old with active COVID-19. The chain links TRBV10-3 with TRBJ1-6, with 9 bases matching TRBD1. The CDR3 loop reads CAISDSGTGSSPLHF. The sequenced DNA: TGTGCCATCAGTGATTCCGGGACAGGGAGTTCACCCCTCCACTTT.